This TCR beta chain was captured in a study of OX40 agonist ivuxolimab in advanced cancers. Clones were sequenced by immunoSEQ multiplex PCR, and TCRdb holds only the in-frame ones, with some missing. The sample comprises about 76,000 clones, 89% of which are singletons, and under 0.25% rests with the top ten. Germline CDR1 MGHRA, CDR2 YSYEKL. CDR3 size: 14 residues. V was trimmed by 8 bases and J by 2 bases, leaving 12 bases between them. This material consisted of CD4+ or CD8+ T cells sorted from blood, taken in a trial of the OX40 agonist ivuxolimab. The chain is built from TRBV4-1 and TRBJ2-2, with a weak D call TRBD1 (6 bases). The source of this sequence is an adult with an advanced solid tumor such as melanoma, head and neck, liver or kidney cancer. The CDR3 bases are TGCGCCAGCCGGGAACAGGGAAACACCGGGGAGCTGTTTTTT. Translation gives CASREQGNTGELFF.